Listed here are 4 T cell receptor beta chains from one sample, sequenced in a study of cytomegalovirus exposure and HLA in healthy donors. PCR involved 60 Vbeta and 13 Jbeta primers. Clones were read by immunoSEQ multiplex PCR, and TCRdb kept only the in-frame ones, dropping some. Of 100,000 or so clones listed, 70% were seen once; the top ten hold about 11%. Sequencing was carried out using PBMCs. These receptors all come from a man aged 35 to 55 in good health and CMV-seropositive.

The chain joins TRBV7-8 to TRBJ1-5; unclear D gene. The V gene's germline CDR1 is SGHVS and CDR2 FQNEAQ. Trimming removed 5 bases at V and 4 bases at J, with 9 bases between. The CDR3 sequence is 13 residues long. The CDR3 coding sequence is TGTGCCAGCAGCAGCCTCTATAATCAGCCCCAGCATTTT. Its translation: CASSSLYNQPQHF. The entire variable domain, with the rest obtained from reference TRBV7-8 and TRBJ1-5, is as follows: GAGVSQSPRYKVAKRGQDVALRCDPISGHVSLFWYQQALGQGPEFLTYFQNEAQLDKSGLPSDRFFAERPEGSVSTLKIQRTQQEDSAVYLCASSSLYNQPQHFGDGTRLSIL.

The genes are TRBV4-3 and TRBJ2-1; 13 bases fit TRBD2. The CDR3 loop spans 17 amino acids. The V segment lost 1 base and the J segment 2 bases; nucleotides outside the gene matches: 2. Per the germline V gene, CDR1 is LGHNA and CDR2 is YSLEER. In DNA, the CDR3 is TGCGCCAGCAGCCAAGGGACTAGCGGGAGTGCCTACAATGAGCAGTTCTTC. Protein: CASSQGTSGSAYNEQFF.

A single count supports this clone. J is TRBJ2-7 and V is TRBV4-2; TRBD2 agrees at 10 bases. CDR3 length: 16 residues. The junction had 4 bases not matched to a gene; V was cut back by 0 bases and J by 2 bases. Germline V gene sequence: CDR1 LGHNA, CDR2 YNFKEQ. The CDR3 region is CASSQEGTSGAYEQYF. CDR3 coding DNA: TGTGCCAGCAGCCAAGAGGGAACTAGCGGGGCCTACGAGCAGTACTTC.

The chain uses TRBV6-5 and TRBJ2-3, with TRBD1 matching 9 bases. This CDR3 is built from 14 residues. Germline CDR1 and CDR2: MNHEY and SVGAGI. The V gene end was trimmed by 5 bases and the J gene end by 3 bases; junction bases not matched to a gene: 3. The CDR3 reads CASSRQGGTDTQYF. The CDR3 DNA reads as TGTGCCAGCAGTAGACAGGGGGGGACAGATACGCAGTATTTT.